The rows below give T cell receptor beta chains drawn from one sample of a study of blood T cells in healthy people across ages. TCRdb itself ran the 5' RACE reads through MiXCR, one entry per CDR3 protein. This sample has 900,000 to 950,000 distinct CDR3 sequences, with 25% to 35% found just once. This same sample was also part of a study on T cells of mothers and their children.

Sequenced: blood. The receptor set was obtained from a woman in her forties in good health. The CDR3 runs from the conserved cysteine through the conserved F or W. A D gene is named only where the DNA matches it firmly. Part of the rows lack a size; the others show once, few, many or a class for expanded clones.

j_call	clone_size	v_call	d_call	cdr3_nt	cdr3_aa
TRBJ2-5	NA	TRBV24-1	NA	TGTGCCACCAGTGGTCCCGTCTCGGTGACCCAGTACTTC	CATSGPVSVTQYF
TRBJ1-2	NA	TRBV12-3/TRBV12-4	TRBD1	TGTGCCAGCAGGGGACAGTACTATGGCTACACCTTC	CASRGQYYGYTF
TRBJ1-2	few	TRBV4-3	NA	TGCGCCAGCAGCCAAGTACAAAGGGGGTACTATGGCTACACCTTC	CASSQVQRGYYGYTF
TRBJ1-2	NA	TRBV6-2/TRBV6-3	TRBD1	TGTGCCAGCAGCTCCACTGCCGGGACAGGGTTTGGCTACACCTTC	CASSSTAGTGFGYTF
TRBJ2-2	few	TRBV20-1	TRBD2	TGCAGTGCTAGATCACCGGGACTAGCGTTCACCGGGGAGCTGTTTTTT	CSARSPGLAFTGELFF
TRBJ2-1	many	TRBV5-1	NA	TGCGCCAGCAGCTTGCCACCTGCTGAGCAGTTCTTC	CASSLPPAEQFF
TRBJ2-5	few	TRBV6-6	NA	TGTGCCAGCAGTTATTCAGGCGGGGCCGAGACCCAGTACTTC	CASSYSGGAETQYF
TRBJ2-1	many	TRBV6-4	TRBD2	TGTGCCAGCAGTGATCGGAGCGGGGGGGCTAATGAGCAGTTCTTC	CASSDRSGGANEQFF
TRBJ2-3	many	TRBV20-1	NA	TGCAGTGCTAGTAAAGGCAGGGGAGGAGGCCTCACAGATACGCAGTATTTT	CSASKGRGGGLTDTQYF
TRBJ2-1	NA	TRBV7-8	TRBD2	TGTGCCAGCATCAAGGGACTAGCGGGGGGGCAAAATGAGCAGTTCTTC	CASIKGLAGGQNEQFF
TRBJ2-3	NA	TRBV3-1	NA	TGTGCCAGCAGCCAGCGCAGGGGTGGTAGTGATACGCAGTATTTT	CASSQRRGGSDTQYF
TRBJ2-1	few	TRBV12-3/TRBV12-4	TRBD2	TGTGCCATTCGAAGCGGGGGCCCATACAATGAGCAGTTCTTC	CAIRSGGPYNEQFF
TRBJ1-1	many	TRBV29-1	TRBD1	TGCAGCGTTATTCCAGGGGGCGCGGGACGCACTGAAGCTTTCTTT	CSVIPGGAGRTEAFF
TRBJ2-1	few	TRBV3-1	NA	TGTGCCAGTAGCCGCCAACCGGGGGGCCGAAATGAGCAGTTCTTC	CASSRQPGGRNEQFF
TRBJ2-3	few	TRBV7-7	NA	TGTGCTAGCAGCCACCGGCACACAGATACGCAGTATTTT	CASSHRHTDTQYF